A selection of T cell receptor beta chains follows, all from one sample in a study of T cell responses to AZD1222 COVID-19 vaccine. Sequencing used immunoSEQ multiplex PCR; TCRdb keeps in-frame clones, though not all of them. Of tens of thousands of clones in the sample, more than 90% were seen once. The specimen comprised peripheral blood, sampled on day 0 of AZD1222 vaccination. Every receptor here comes from an adult in good health. Both conserved end residues are part of each CDR3. The order of the fields is V gene, D gene, CDR3 length, clone size, J gene, CDR3 protein, CDR3 DNA. A D gene is named only where the DNA matches it firmly. Not all rows give a size; the values are once, few, many and, for expanded clones, a class.

>TRBV11-2|NA|14|NA|TRBJ1-1
CASSFAGLSDEAFF
TGTGCCAGCAGCTTTGCAGGTCTGTCCGATGAAGCTTTCTTT
>TRBV6-5|NA|11|NA|TRBJ1-2
CASSQGHGYTF
TGTGCCAGCAGTCAGGGCCATGGCTACACCTTC
>TRBV10-3|NA|13|once|TRBJ1-1
CAISESTYTEAFF
TGTGCCATCAGTGAGTCTACATACACTGAAGCTTTCTTT
>TRBV4-3|NA|16|NA|TRBJ1-5
CASSQEAAGNRQPQHF
TGCGCCAGCAGCCAAGAGGCCGCGGGGAATAGGCAGCCCCAGCATTTT
>TRBV3-1/TRBV3-2|NA|15|once|TRBJ2-1
CASSQDWTFYNEQFF
TGTGCCAGCAGCCAAGATTGGACCTTCTACAATGAGCAGTTCTTC
>TRBV18|NA|14|NA|TRBJ2-3
CASSPDRGTDTQYF
TGTGCCAGCTCACCGGATCGGGGCACAGATACGCAGTATTTT
>TRBV6-5|TRBD1|13|NA|TRBJ2-1
CASRGQGRSEQFF
TGTGCCAGCAGGGGACAGGGAAGGAGTGAGCAGTTCTTC
>TRBV6-5|NA|13|NA|TRBJ2-1
CAIAKSSYNEQFF
TGTGCCATAGCGAAAAGCTCCTACAATGAGCAGTTCTTC
>TRBV5-4|TRBD1|15|NA|TRBJ2-5
CASSPDRGGEETQYF
TGTGCCAGCAGCCCAGACAGGGGGGGAGAGGAGACCCAGTACTTC
>TRBV5-4|NA|14|NA|TRBJ2-3
CASSLRGGTDTQYF
TGTGCCAGCAGCTTACGCGGGGGCACAGATACGCAGTATTTT
>TRBV7-9|NA|14|NA|TRBJ1-6
CASSSSGGSSPLHF
TGTGCCAGCAGCTCATCTGGGGGGAGTTCACCCCTCCACTTT
>TRBV11-3|TRBD1|17|NA|TRBJ1-2
CASSLWARGSYGYGYTF
TGTGCCAGCAGCTTATGGGCCAGGGGGAGCTACGGCTATGGCTACACCTTC
>TRBV28|TRBD1|13|NA|TRBJ2-1
CASMGQGYGEQFF
TGTGCCAGCATGGGACAGGGGTATGGTGAGCAGTTCTTC
>TRBV10-3|NA|15|NA|TRBJ2-3
CAISGGGRGGDTQYF
TGTGCCATCAGTGGAGGGGGGAGAGGAGGAGATACGCAGTATTTT
>TRBV5-1|NA|15|once|TRBJ1-4
CASSSQRATNEKLFF
TGCGCCAGCAGCAGCCAACGAGCAACTAATGAAAAACTGTTTTTT
>TRBV29-1|NA|13|NA|TRBJ2-2
CSAQNLNTGELFF
TGCAGCGCCCAGAACCTGAACACCGGGGAGCTGTTTTTT
>TRBV5-6|NA|14|NA|TRBJ1-2
CASSVWTDGYGYTF
TGTGCCAGCAGCGTCTGGACAGACGGCTATGGCTACACCTTC
>TRBV7-6|TRBD2|15|NA|TRBJ2-7
CASSPGLAGPYEQYF
TGTGCCAGCAGTCCCGGACTAGCGGGACCCTACGAGCAGTACTTC
>TRBV28|NA|15|NA|TRBJ1-5
CASSPMLGSNQPQHF
TGTGCCAGCAGCCCTATGCTCGGGAGCAATCAGCCCCAGCATTTT
>TRBV30|NA|16|NA|TRBJ1-3
CASYFGEDRPGNTIYF
TGTGCGTCATACTTCGGAGAGGACAGACCTGGAAACACCATATATTTT
>TRBV2|NA|13|NA|TRBJ1-4
CASSGQTNEKLFF
TGTGCCAGCAGTGGGCAGACTAATGAAAAACTGTTTTTT
>TRBV5-1|TRBD1|17|NA|TRBJ1-1
CASSPGTGGRKTTEAFF
TGCGCCAGCAGCCCCGGGACAGGGGGACGAAAGACCACTGAAGCTTTCTTT
>TRBV30|NA|10|few|TRBJ1-1
CGGEGTEAFF
TGTGGGGGTGAAGGCACTGAAGCTTTCTTT
>TRBV12-3/TRBV12-4|NA|13|NA|TRBJ1-4
CASLGRVGEKLFF
TGTGCCAGCTTGGGCAGGGTGGGAGAAAAACTGTTTTTT
>TRBV6-1|NA|12|NA|TRBJ1-2
CASSEGVLSYTF
TGTGCCAGCAGTGAAGGCGTCCTTAGCTACACCTTC
>TRBV6-6|NA|14|NA|TRBJ1-1
CASSYGDRGTEAFF
TGTGCCAGCAGTTACGGGGATAGGGGCACTGAAGCTTTCTTT
>TRBV6-5|NA|14|NA|TRBJ1-4
CASSYGDRNEKLFF
TGTGCCAGCAGTTACGGGGACCGTAATGAAAAACTGTTTTTT
>TRBV5-1|TRBD1|14|NA|TRBJ2-3
CASSLHQGEDTQYF
TGCGCCAGCAGCTTGCACCAGGGGGAGGATACGCAGTATTTT
>TRBV30|NA|13|NA|TRBJ2-2
CAFNRVDTGELFF
TGTGCCTTCAACAGGGTCGACACCGGGGAGCTGTTTTTT
>TRBV3-1/TRBV3-2|NA|12|NA|TRBJ1-1
CASSLSEGEAFF
TGTGCCAGCAGCCTTTCGGAGGGTGAAGCTTTCTTT
>TRBV3-1/TRBV3-2|NA|15|NA|TRBJ2-5
CASSQLGRTKETQYF
TGTGCCAGCAGCCAGCTTGGACGGACTAAAGAGACCCAGTACTTC
>TRBV6-5|TRBD1|13|NA|TRBJ1-5
CASNPGQGQPQHF
TGTGCCAGCAACCCGGGACAGGGTCAGCCCCAGCATTTT
>TRBV6-5|NA|13|NA|TRBJ2-7
CASSFQEAYEQYF
TGTGCCAGCAGTTTTCAAGAAGCCTACGAGCAGTACTTC
>TRBV27|NA|15|NA|TRBJ2-6
CASSFVVSGANVLTF
TGTGCCAGCAGTTTTGTCGTTTCTGGGGCCAACGTCCTGACTTTC
>TRBV6-5|TRBD1|15|NA|TRBJ1-1
CASSTIRQGDTEAFF
TGTGCCAGCAGTACAATCAGACAGGGTGACACTGAAGCTTTCTTT
>TRBV7-2|NA|14|NA|TRBJ2-5
CASSSLGAYGGQYF
TGTGCCAGCAGCTCCTTGGGGGCTTACGGGGGCCAGTACTTC
>TRBV2|TRBD1|13|NA|TRBJ2-5
CASSQDRGETQYF
TGTGCCAGCAGCCAGGACAGGGGAGAGACCCAGTACTTC
>TRBV5-1|TRBD2|15|NA|TRBJ2-1
CASLPGGRSYNEQFF
TGCGCCAGCCTCCCGGGGGGGCGCTCCTACAATGAGCAGTTCTTC